This entry concerns a single T cell receptor beta chain. Antigen specificity is unknown. These data originate in a study of T cell responses to AZD1222 COVID-19 vaccine. Study in general: Timing groups of about 4 and about 12 weeks for second doses were pooled. General study results and limits: Targets within unmutated variant regions were reportedly found for nearly half of spike-specific TCRs. Females made up more of the donors, who were largely white British, and clonal diversity may have come out too low. Among vaccine-associated CD4 TCRs, coverage spanned spike, with dominance at 160-218 and 743-854.

Generated by immunoSEQ multiplex PCR, the TCRdb table keeps only in-frame clones and is missing some. This table holds about 140,000 clones, 85% to 90% found once. Source: peripheral blood, taken on day 0 of AZD1222 vaccination. The receptor's source is an adult in good health.

The CDR3 DNA reads TGTGCCAGTAGTATAAACCTATACAATGAGCAGTTCTTC. Protein: CASSINLYNEQFF. The gene calls are TRBV19 and TRBJ2-1; D is ambiguous. V gave up 2 bases and J gave up 4 bases, with 6 bases separating them. The CDR3 is 13 residues long. Germline assignment: CDR1 LNHDA and CDR2 SQIVND (reference sequence).